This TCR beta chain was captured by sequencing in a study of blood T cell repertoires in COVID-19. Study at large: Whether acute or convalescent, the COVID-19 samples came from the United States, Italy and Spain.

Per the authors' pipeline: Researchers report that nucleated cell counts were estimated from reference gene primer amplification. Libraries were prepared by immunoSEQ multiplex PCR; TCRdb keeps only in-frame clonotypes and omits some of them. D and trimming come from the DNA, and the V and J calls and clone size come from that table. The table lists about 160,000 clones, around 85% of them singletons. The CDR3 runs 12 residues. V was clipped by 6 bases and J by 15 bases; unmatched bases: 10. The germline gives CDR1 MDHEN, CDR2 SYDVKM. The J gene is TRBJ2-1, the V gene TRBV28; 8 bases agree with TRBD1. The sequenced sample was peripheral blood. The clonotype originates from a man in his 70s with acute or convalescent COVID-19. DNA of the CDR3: TGTGCCAGCAGCCTTAACCCGGGACAGGCGTTCTTC. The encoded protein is CASSLNPGQAFF.